This TCR beta chain was obtained from a study of T cell repertoires in cytomegalovirus infection. For the study at large: Selected CMV epitopes included recently identified HLA-C-restricted ones as well as well-studied HLA-B-restricted ones. Both CMV infection and a matching HLA type were indicated by public TCR beta signatures.

Germline CDR1 reads MNHEY; CDR2 reads SMNVEV (reference sequence). CDR3 length: 16 residues. The V end lost 1 base, the J end lost 5 bases, and 17 bases lay between the germline ends. Study outcomes and limitations: Accumulated public TCR beta family frequency recognized individuals carrying CMV together with the relevant HLA. Predominance within the ex vivo response was attributable to HLA-C-restricted CMV-specific TCR beta clonotypes.

As concerns this clonotype: Antigen: not known.

TCRdb passed the reads through MiXCR, listing each CDR3 protein once. Of 650,000 to 850,000 distinct CDR3 sequences listed, almost 30% were seen once; the top ten hold about an eighth. The chain recombines TRBV27 with TRBJ2-5, with D perhaps matching TRBD1 or TRBD2 (5 bases each). Source: cultured CD8+ T cells from PBMCs, taken from culture after CMV antigen stimulation. This sequence originates from a human donor in good health (CMV status not recorded). Some clones in this sample may be carry-over from other donors' samples. CDR3 amino acids: CASSLWRIAGSETQYF. DNA for the CDR3: TGTGCCAGCAGTTTATGGAGGATTGCAGGGAGTGAGACCCAGTACTTC.